This is a list of T cell receptor beta chains from one sample in a study of cytomegalovirus exposure and HLA in healthy donors. Only in-frame clones appear in the TCRdb table, and some are missing; sequencing was by immunoSEQ multiplex PCR. This sample yields roughly 190,000 clones, of which 75% to 85% are seen a single time; approximately 1.4% belongs to the top ten. The sample consisted of PBMCs. The receptors derive from a girl aged 10 to 17 in good health and CMV-seropositive. Each CDR3 is given with its conserved first and last residue. The D gene is left open where the match is weak. Expanded clones are given a class, and other clones once, few, many or no size at all.

TRBV7-2	.	TRBJ2-7	.	TGTGCCAGCAGCTTAGCTCAAGGACAGACAACCTCCTACGAGCAGTACTTC	CASSLAQGQTTSYEQYF
TRBV11-2	.	TRBJ2-6	.	TGTGCCAGCAGCCGACAGGTCTCCGGGGCCAACGTCCTGACTTTC	CASSRQVSGANVLTF
TRBV5-4	.	TRBJ2-3	.	TGTGCCAGCAGCTTGGGACAGACCACAGATACGCAGTATTTT	CASSLGQTTDTQYF
TRBV10-3	.	TRBJ1-2	.	TGTGCCATCAGTCAAGGCGTTGGGGCCTATGGCTACACCTTC	CAISQGVGAYGYTF
TRBV9	.	TRBJ1-2	.	TGTGCCAGCAGCGTAGAGACAGGTCTCTATGGCTACACCTTC	CASSVETGLYGYTF
TRBV7-6	.	TRBJ2-5	.	TGTGCCAGCAGCTTCGGGGAGCGGGAGACCCAGTACTTC	CASSFGERETQYF
TRBV6-5	.	TRBJ1-6	.	TGTGCCAGCAGTTACGGCCAGGGGAATTCACCCCTCCACTTT	CASSYGQGNSPLHF
TRBV6-1	.	TRBJ2-7	TRBD1	TGTGCCAGCAGGGGGACAGGGAAGGGCTACGAGCAGTACTTC	CASRGTGKGYEQYF
TRBV2	.	TRBJ1-1	TRBD1	TGTGCCAGCAGTGAGTACAGGGGCGACACTGAAGCTTTCTTT	CASSEYRGDTEAFF
TRBV7-6	.	TRBJ2-5	.	TGTGCCAGCAGCTTATTGGCGTCAGGGGAGACCCAGTACTTC	CASSLLASGETQYF
TRBV15	.	TRBJ1-5	TRBD1	TGTGCCACCAGCAGAGTTTCAGGGGGAACCAGGGCCGCGCGAATGAATCAGCCCCAGCATTTT	CATSRVSGGTRAARMNQPQHF
TRBV6-6	.	TRBJ1-5	TRBD1	TGTGCCAGCAGGGATACAGGGGGTAATCAGCCCCAGCATTTT	CASRDTGGNQPQHF
TRBV2	.	TRBJ1-5	TRBD1	TGTGCCAGCAGCGAACAGGGGACTAGCAATCAGCCCCAGCATTTT	CASSEQGTSNQPQHF
TRBV19	.	TRBJ2-1	TRBD2	TGTGCCAGTAGTAAACCGGGACTAGCGGGTCTCAATGAGCAGTTCTTC	CASSKPGLAGLNEQFF
TRBV9	.	TRBJ2-2	.	TGTGCCAGCAGCGTCGGCGGGGTCAACACCGGGGAGCTGTTTTTT	CASSVGGVNTGELFF
TRBV7-2	.	TRBJ1-5	.	TGTGCCAGCAGCTTAATTGGGGGAGGAGATCAGCCCCAGCATTTT	CASSLIGGGDQPQHF
TRBV4-1	.	TRBJ1-6	.	TGCGCCAGCAGCCAGGTTATACGGGAACGAGGGTATAATTCACCCCTCCACTTT	CASSQVIRERGYNSPLHF
TRBV9	.	TRBJ1-1	.	TGTGCCAGCAGCGTAGCCCTAAACACTGAAGCTTTCTTT	CASSVALNTEAFF
TRBV25-1	.	TRBJ2-7	TRBD1	TGTGCCAGCAGTGAAGGACAGGGGGGATACGAGCAGTACTTC	CASSEGQGGYEQYF
TRBV7-8	few	TRBJ2-7	TRBD1	TGTGCCAGCAGCTTACTAGACAGGGTGAACCGCTACGAGCAGTACTTC	CASSLLDRVNRYEQYF
TRBV6-5	.	TRBJ2-7	TRBD2	TGTGCCAGCAGTTACTCGACGGGCAGGGAGGGCGAGCAGTACTTC	CASSYSTGREGEQYF
TRBV6-5	.	TRBJ2-1	.	TGTGCCAGCAGTTCAGCCTATTCGGGGAATGAGCAGTTCTTC	CASSSAYSGNEQFF
TRBV11-3	.	TRBJ1-1	.	TGTGCCAGCAGCCCACAGGGTGGCACTGAAGCTTTCTTT	CASSPQGGTEAFF
TRBV5-6	.	TRBJ1-1	.	TGTGCCAGCAGCGTTAACAGGGTGATGAACACTGAAGCTTTCTTT	CASSVNRVMNTEAFF
TRBV5-1	.	TRBJ2-1	TRBD1	TGCGCCAGCAGCTTGGGCGGACAGGGGTACAATGAGCAGTTCTTC	CASSLGGQGYNEQFF
TRBV11-2	.	TRBJ2-1	TRBD2	TGTGCCAGCAGCTTAGGCGGGGGGGCGGGCAATGAGCAGTTCTTC	CASSLGGGAGNEQFF
TRBV7-9	.	TRBJ1-1	TRBD1	TGTGCCAGCAGCTCCAGGGGGTCCCCGGATGAAGCTTTCTTT	CASSSRGSPDEAFF
TRBV27	.	TRBJ2-3	.	TGTGCCAGCAGCTCCATGGACTGGAATACGCAGTATTTT	CASSSMDWNTQYF
TRBV15	.	TRBJ2-3	.	TGTGCCACCAGCAAAAGCCTCACAGATACGCAGTATTTT	CATSKSLTDTQYF
TRBV19	.	TRBJ1-1	TRBD1	TGTGCCAGTAGTAACAGGGGGCGGACTGAAGCTTTCTTT	CASSNRGRTEAFF
TRBV5-6	.	TRBJ2-5	TRBD1	TGTGCCAGCAGCTTGGCCGGCGGGACAGGGAAAGAGACCCAGTACTTC	CASSLAGGTGKETQYF
TRBV4-1	.	TRBJ2-5	TRBD2	TGCGCCAGCAGCCAAGCGGGACTAGCGGGGAACTTGGAGACCCAGTACTTC	CASSQAGLAGNLETQYF
TRBV27	few	TRBJ2-7	TRBD1	TGTGCCAGCAGACCGGACAGGGGAAGGAATCGGGGTTTTCACGAGCAGTACTTC	CASRPDRGRNRGFHEQYF
TRBV28	.	TRBJ1-1	.	TGTGCCAGCATCCTCCTGACAGAAACAAACACTGAAGCTTTCTTT	CASILLTETNTEAFF
TRBV5-1	.	TRBJ2-5	TRBD1	TGCGCCAGCAGCCCAGACAGGGTCGGAGAGACCCAGTACTTC	CASSPDRVGETQYF
TRBV5-1	.	TRBJ2-5	.	TGCGCCAGCAGCCCCGGACTACCGGGGCGGGAGACCCAGTACTTC	CASSPGLPGRETQYF
TRBV9	.	TRBJ2-3	TRBD1	TGTGCCAGCAGCGTAGCAGGGGGAGATACGCAGTATTTT	CASSVAGGDTQYF
TRBV6-5	.	TRBJ2-1	.	TGTGCCAGCAGCGACAGGGACTATGAGCAGTTCTTC	CASSDRDYEQFF
TRBV11-2	.	TRBJ2-7	.	TGTGCCAGCAGCTTAGATGTCCAGGGATCCTACGAGCAGTACTTC	CASSLDVQGSYEQYF
TRBV7-8	once	TRBJ2-7	TRBD1	TGTGCCAGCAGCTTAGGGGGGTGGGACAGTAGCTACGAGCAGTACTTC	CASSLGGWDSSYEQYF
TRBV9	.	TRBJ1-2	TRBD1	TGTGCCAGCGCCGAGGGACAGGAGACTAACTATGGCTACACCTTC	CASAEGQETNYGYTF
TRBV7-2	.	TRBJ2-2	.	TGTGCCAGCAGCTTGGGGCTGGGGGGAGACACCGGGGAGCTGTTTTTT	CASSLGLGGDTGELFF
TRBV2	few	TRBJ2-1	TRBD2	TGTGCCAGCGTATCGAGGACTAGCGGCAATGAGCAGTTCTTC	CASVSRTSGNEQFF
TRBV2	.	TRBJ1-6	TRBD1	TGTGCCAGCAGGACAGGGATTCCCCTCCACTTT	CASRTGIPLHF
TRBV7-6	.	TRBJ2-7	.	TGTGCCAGCAGCGTCCAAGGCAGGGGCGAGCAGTACTTC	CASSVQGRGEQYF
TRBV11-2	.	TRBJ1-4	TRBD1	TGTGCCAGCAGCTTAGAGTGGACAGGAAATGAAAAACTGTTTTTT	CASSLEWTGNEKLFF
TRBV9	.	TRBJ1-2	TRBD1	TGTGCCTCCGGGACAGGGCTCGTTTCCTATGGCTACACCTTC	CASGTGLVSYGYTF
TRBV11-3	.	TRBJ1-4	.	TGTGCCAGCAGCTTACCTGGGGCGGGAAATGAAAAACTGTTTTTT	CASSLPGAGNEKLFF
TRBV7-2	few	TRBJ1-4	.	TGTGCCAGCAGCTTAGAGCAACAAAAACTGTTTTTT	CASSLEQQKLFF
TRBV10-1	.	TRBJ1-1	.	TGCGCCAGCAGTGAGTCAGGGGGTTGGACTGAAGCTTTCTTT	CASSESGGWTEAFF
TRBV7-2	.	TRBJ2-7	TRBD2	TGTGCCAGCAGCTCGAGACTAGCGGGGGGCTCCTACGAGCAGTACTTC	CASSSRLAGGSYEQYF
TRBV9	once	TRBJ2-2	TRBD2	TGTGCCAGCAGCCCCCGGGGGGGCACGGGGCGTTTCACCGGGGAGCTGTTTTTT	CASSPRGGTGRFTGELFF
TRBV6-5	once	TRBJ2-7	TRBD1	TGTGCCAGCAGTTACTCGAGGGGGCCCTACGAGCAGTACTTC	CASSYSRGPYEQYF
TRBV2	once	TRBJ2-5	.	TGTGCCAGCAGTGAATGGGACTCCAAAGAGACCCAGTACTTC	CASSEWDSKETQYF
TRBV2	few	TRBJ2-5	TRBD2	TGTGCCAGCAGTATAGCGGGGGGGCCGCCGGAGACCCAGTACTTC	CASSIAGGPPETQYF